This is a list of T cell receptor beta chains from one sample in a study of OX40 agonist ivuxolimab in advanced cancers. Assay: immunoSEQ multiplex PCR; the TCRdb copy retains only in-frame clones and omits some. The sample yields tens of thousands of clones, 86% seen once. Sequenced here: CD4+ or CD8+ T cells sorted from blood, sampled in a trial of the OX40 agonist ivuxolimab. The receptors stem from an adult with an advanced solid tumor such as melanoma, head and neck, liver or kidney cancer. Each CDR3 is given with its conserved first and last residue. D genes are given only for firm matches. Not all rows give a size; the values are once, few, many and, for expanded clones, a class.

clone_size,j_call,d_call,cdr3_length,v_call,cdr3_nt,cdr3_aa
-,TRBJ1-3,TRBD1,17,TRBV9,TGTGCCAGCAGCGTAGCTATGGGACAGGCGGCTGGAAACACCATATATTTT,CASSVAMGQAAGNTIYF
few,TRBJ2-5,-,12,TRBV28,TGTGCCAGCCCCATTTATCTAGAGACCCAGTACTTC,CASPIYLETQYF
-,TRBJ2-7,-,15,TRBV10-1,TGCGCCAGCAGGGTGTGTCAGGGTAACGGTTACGAGCAGTACTTC,CASRVCQGNGYEQYF
once,TRBJ2-2,-,16,TRBV6-5,TGTGCCAGCAGTTATGGACAGCTACTAAACACCGGGGAGCTGTTTTTT,CASSYGQLLNTGELFF
-,TRBJ2-5,TRBD2,16,TRBV29-1,TGCAGCGTTGATAAGAGCGGGGGAGGAGGCCAAGAGACCCAGTACTTC,CSVDKSGGGGQETQYF
few,TRBJ2-3,-,14,TRBV7-9,TGTGCCAGCAGCTTGGGTGCTGAAGGGGATACGCAGTATTTT,CASSLGAEGDTQYF
-,TRBJ1-2,-,15,TRBV7-2,TGTGCCAGCAGCTTAGTTCAGGGGCAGGGCTATGGCTACACCTTC,CASSLVQGQGYGYTF
-,TRBJ1-2,TRBD1,15,TRBV6-5,TGTGCCAGCAGTTACGATAGCAGGGGGGACTATGGCTACACCTTC,CASSYDSRGDYGYTF
-,TRBJ2-5,TRBD1,16,TRBV9,TGTGCCAGCAGCGTAGGGGGACAGGGGGCGCGGGAGACCCAGTACTTC,CASSVGGQGARETQYF
-,TRBJ1-2,-,14,TRBV7-2,TGTGCCAGCAGCTTAGTTCTGGGGGAGGGAGGCTACACCTTC,CASSLVLGEGGYTF